This T cell receptor (beta chain) originates from a study of blood T cell repertoires in COVID-19. For the study at large: The United States, Italy and Spain supplied acute and convalescent COVID-19 samples.

How the authors handled the data: Estimates of nucleated cell counts were drawn from the amplification of reference gene primers. Assay used: immunoSEQ multiplex PCR; TCRdb lists only in-frame clones, some missing. That table gives V, J and clone size, and the DNA gave D and trimming. This sample has hundreds of thousands of clones, with roughly 90% found just once. CDR3 size: 16 residues. V gave up 4 bases and J gave up 3 bases; unmatched junction bases: 10. CDR1 is MNHEY, CDR2 SVGEGT, per germline. What was sequenced was peripheral blood. The chain employs TRBV6-2 or TRBV6-3 and TRBJ1-2; the match to TRBD1 covers 8 bases. The TCR sequence derives from a woman aged 25 to 39 with COVID-19, enrolled during active disease. CDR3 sequence (DNA): TGTGCCAGCAGTTGGACAGGGCGCCGGAGGGACTATGGCTACACCTTC. As protein: CASSWTGRRRDYGYTF.